This entry features one TCR beta chain sequence. These data are taken from a study of CD8+CD57+ T cells in acquired aplastic anemia. Genomic DNA acted as the template from which TCR beta VDJ combination and CDR3 sequence profiling were carried out. MiXCR, applied by TCRdb to the reads, yields one record per CDR3 protein. The sample carries 150,000 to 200,000 distinct CDR3 sequences, 40% to 50% recorded once. This CDR3 spans 15 amino acids. V was clipped by 8 bases and J by 3 bases, with 17 bases between them. Germline V gene sequence: CDR1 LNHNV, CDR2 YYDKDF (reference sequence). The patients chosen for sequencing had shown expansion of CD8+CD57+ cells (detected by flow cytometry).

Sequencing used sorted CD4+, CD8+, or CD8+CD57+ T cells (not recorded which) from PBMCs. The chain joins TRBV15 to TRBJ1-5; tentatively, D is TRBD1 (6 bases). The TCR sequence derives from a human donor with aplastic anemia. CDR3 protein: CATSKGGDTNQPQHF. In DNA, the CDR3 is TGTGCCACCTCCAAGGGGGGAGATACCAATCAGCCCCAGCATTTT. Drawing the rest from reference TRBV15 and TRBJ1-5, the complete variable domain is DAMVIQNPRYQVTQFGKPVTLSCSQTLNHNVMYWYQQKSSQAPKLLFHYYDKDFNNEADTPDNFQSRRPNTSFCFLDIRSPGLGDTAMYLCATSKGGDTNQPQHFGDGTRLSIL.